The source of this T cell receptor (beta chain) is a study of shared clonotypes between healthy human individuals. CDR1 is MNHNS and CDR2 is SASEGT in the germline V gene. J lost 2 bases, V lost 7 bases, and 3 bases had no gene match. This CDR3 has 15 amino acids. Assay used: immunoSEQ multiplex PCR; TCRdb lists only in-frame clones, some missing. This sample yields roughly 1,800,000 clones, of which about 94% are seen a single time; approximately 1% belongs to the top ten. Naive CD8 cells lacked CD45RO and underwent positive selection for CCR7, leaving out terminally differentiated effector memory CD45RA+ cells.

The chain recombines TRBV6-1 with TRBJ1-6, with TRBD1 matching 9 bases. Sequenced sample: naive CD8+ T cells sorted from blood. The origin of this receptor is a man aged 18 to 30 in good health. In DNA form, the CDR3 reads TGTGCCAGCACGGGGACAGGGACCTATAATTCACCCCTCCACTTT. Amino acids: CASTGTGTYNSPLHF.